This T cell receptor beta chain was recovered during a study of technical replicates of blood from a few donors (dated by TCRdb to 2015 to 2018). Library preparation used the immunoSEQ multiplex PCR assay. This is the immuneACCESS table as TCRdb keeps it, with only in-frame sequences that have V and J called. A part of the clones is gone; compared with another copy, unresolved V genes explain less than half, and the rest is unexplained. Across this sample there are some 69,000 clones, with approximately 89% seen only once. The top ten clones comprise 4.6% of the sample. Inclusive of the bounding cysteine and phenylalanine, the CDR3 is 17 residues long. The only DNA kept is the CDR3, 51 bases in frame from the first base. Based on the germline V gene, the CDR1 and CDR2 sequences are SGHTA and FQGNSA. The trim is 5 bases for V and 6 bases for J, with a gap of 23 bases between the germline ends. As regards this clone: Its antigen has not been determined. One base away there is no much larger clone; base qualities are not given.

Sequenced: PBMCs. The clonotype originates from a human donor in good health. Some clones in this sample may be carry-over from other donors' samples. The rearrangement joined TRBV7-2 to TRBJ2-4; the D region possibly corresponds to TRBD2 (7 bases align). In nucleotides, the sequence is TGTGCCAGCAGCCTCCGGGGGGCGGGCTCCGACAGAAACATTCAGTACTTC. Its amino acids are CASSLRGAGSDRNIQYF.